Shown below are 27 T cell receptor beta chains from a single sample sequenced in a study of vaccination and CD4 T cells after COVID-19. Treatment meaning: roughly ten-day PBMC culture with coronavirus spike peptide pools or control peptides (ViraFEST assay). An Oncomine TCR Beta short-read assay was used to sequence the DNA from cultured CD4+ T cells. Each CDR3 protein gets one entry after TCRdb re-called the PCR reads with MiXCR. The repertoire holds roughly 2,000 distinct CDR3 sequences, with roughly 27% as singletons. These receptors' antigens are unknown. Specimen: CD4+ T cells from blood, cultured in vitro, collected after SARS-CoV-2 vaccination. The receptors here all came from a human donor who had recovered from COVID-19.

This chain joins TRBV20-1 and TRBJ1-5; TRBD1 matches 7 bases. Germline CDR1 DFQATT, CDR2 SNEGSKA (reference sequence). V shed 6 bases, J shed 3 bases, and the junction held 11 bases outside the gene matches. The CDR3 is 15 amino acids. The CDR3 loop is CSAIRDSRDNQPQHF. Here the CDR3 DNA reads TGCAGTGCCATCCGGGACAGCCGAGACAATCAGCCCCAGCATTTT.

In its sample, this clonotype was seen a few times. The chain is built from TRBV6-2 or TRBV6-3 and TRBJ2-7; no definite D call. V lost 2 bases to trimming and J lost 1 base, with 12 bases between them. The CDR3 covers 15 residues. Germline CDR1 is MNHEY and CDR2 is SVGEGT. The CDR3: CASSYLEGRSYEQYF. DNA of the CDR3: TGTGCCAGCAGTTACCTCGAAGGGCGGTCCTACGAGCAGTACTTC.

This clonotype is medium-sized by share. The rearrangement links TRBV20-1 to TRBJ2-7; TRBD2 agrees at 11 bases. Trimming at V came to 4 bases and at J to 3 bases, leaving 11 bases not matched to a gene. This CDR3 spans 16 amino acids. In germline, CDR1 is DFQATT, CDR2 SNEGSKA (reference sequence). This chain's CDR3 is CSATETSGVAHYEQYF. The CDR3 nucleotides read TGCAGTGCTACAGAGACTAGCGGGGTAGCCCACTACGAGCAGTACTTC.

This clonotype ranks as medium-sized. This chain uses TRBV7-9 with TRBJ2-1; no reliable D call. The V end was cut by 2 bases, the J end by 2 bases, with 1 base between. Germline V CDR1 and CDR2: SEHNR, FQNEAQ (reference sequence). CDR3 size: 12 residues. The CDR3 loop reads CASSLTYNEQFF. The CDR3 bases are TGTGCCAGCAGCTTAACCTACAATGAGCAGTTCTTC.

The gene calls are TRBV10-3 and TRBJ2-5; D not resolved. V was trimmed by 3 bases and J by 4 bases, leaving 6 bases between them. The CDR3 has 12 amino acids. Germline CDR1 and CDR2: ENHRY and SYGVKD. Here the CDR3 reads CAISDPGETQYF. CDR3 DNA sequence: TGTGCCATCAGTGACCCGGGAGAGACCCAGTACTTC.

About this clonotype itself: It may be a read error: a sequence one base away is much more abundant. V gene TRBV20-1 combines with J gene TRBJ2-5, with a tentative D call TRBD2 (5 bases). The CDR3 runs to 13 residues. Germline lookup yields CDR1 DFQATT and CDR2 SNEGSKA (reference sequence). The CDR3 DNA sequence: TGCAGTGCTCGGACTTCGATAGGAGAGACCCAGTGCTTC. This gives the protein CSARTSIGETQCF.

CDR3 sequence reads: CAISESGGGKQYF. In DNA, the CDR3 is TGTGCCATCAGTGAGTCGGGCGGGGGAAAGCAGTACTTC. This chain links TRBV10-3 with TRBJ2-7; TRBD2 agrees at 7 bases. Germline-derived CDR1 and CDR2 are ENHRY and SYGVKD. V lost 0 bases and J lost 8; bases outside the gene matches: 4. This CDR3 comprises 13 residues.

The gene calls are TRBV7-9 and TRBJ1-1; TRBD1 matches at 11 bases. CDR1 and CDR2 from the germline V gene are SEHNR and FQNEAQ (reference sequence). CDR3 size: 14 residues. V shed 6 bases and J 6 bases; nucleotides not matched to a gene: 6. CDR3 region: CASSPGTGGSEAFF. DNA of the CDR3: TGTGCCAGCAGTCCCGGGACAGGGGGTTCTGAAGCTTTCTTT.

This clonotype has just a few counts. V gene TRBV29-1 combines with J gene TRBJ1-2; the D is unclear. Germline V gives CDR1 SQVTM, CDR2 ANQGSEA. This CDR3 region has 12 residues. CDR3 DNA: TGCGCCTTTGACGGGGAGACCTATGGCTACACCTTC. Its protein is CAFDGETYGYTF. The entire variable domain, with the rest obtained from reference TRBV29-1 and TRBJ1-2, is as follows: SAVISQKPSRDICQRGTSLTIQCQVDSQVTMMFWYRQQPGQSLTLIATANQGSEATYESGFVIDKFPISRPNLTFSTLTVSNMSPEDSSIYLCAFDGETYGYTFGSGTRLTVV.

This clonotype occurred a few times. The chain couples TRBV7-3 to TRBJ2-3, with 7 bases aligning to TRBD1. The germline CDR1 and CDR2 sequences are SGHTA and FQGTGA. CDR3 length: 16 residues. Trimming removed 5 bases from V and 2 bases from J; junction bases left unmatched: 10. The DNA for the CDR3 is TGTGCCAGCAGCGACGTAAGGGGGCTATTCACAGATACGCAGTATTTT. Its translation is CASSDVRGLFTDTQYF.

This clonotype showed up just a few times. V and J are TRBV28 and TRBJ1-2, with D tentatively TRBD1 (5 bases). CDR3 length: 14 amino acids. Trimming cost V 5 bases and J 3 bases, with 13 bases left between them. Germline CDR1 reads MDHEN; CDR2 reads SYDVKM. The CDR3 loop reads CASSEGRDHYGYTF. CDR3 DNA sequence: TGTGCCAGCAGTGAGGGCAGGGATCACTATGGCTACACCTTC.

The chain employs TRBV20-1 and TRBJ1-1, with a tentative D call TRBD1 (6 bases). Trimming took off 7 bases at V and 1 base at J, with 13 bases between the two ends. Per germline, CDR1 DFQATT and CDR2 SNEGSKA (reference sequence). This CDR3 is built from 13 residues. This CDR3 is CSVPGGGNTEAFF. CDR3 DNA: TGCAGTGTCCCTGGGGGCGGGAACACTGAAGCTTTCTTT.

The V call is TRBV10-3, the J call TRBJ2-7, with 8 bases matching TRBD1. The CDR3 covers 15 residues. Germline CDR1 and CDR2: ENHRY and SYGVKD. The J segment lost 4 bases and the V segment lost 3 bases, leaving 8 bases of the junction unmatched. CDR3 protein: CAISDIDRGGYEQYF. The DNA for the CDR3 is TGTGCCATCAGTGATATTGACAGGGGTGGGTACGAGCAGTACTTC.

The chain has TRBV15 and TRBJ2-1, with 8 bases that match TRBD2. Germline V CDR1 and CDR2: LNHNV, YYDKDF (reference sequence). With 0 bases clipped from V and 7 bases from J, the junction kept 8 bases outside the gene matches. The CDR3 loop spans 16 amino acids. The CDR3 DNA sequence: TGTGCCACCAGCAGAGATAGAAGCGGGGGAATTAATGAGCAGTTCTTC. Translated, it gives CATSRDRSGGINEQFF.

The V gene is TRBV25-1, the J gene TRBJ2-7, with 10 bases lining up with TRBD2. This CDR3 has 13 residues. Germline-derived CDR1 and CDR2 are MGHDK and SYGVNS. J lost 1 base, V lost 6 bases, and 0 bases had no gene match. This CDR3 is CASRLAGSYEQYF. The DNA for the CDR3 is TGTGCCAGCAGACTAGCGGGATCCTACGAGCAGTACTTC.

By its share, this clonotype is large. V usage is TRBV7-2 and J usage is TRBJ1-5, with 9 nucleotides matching TRBD1. Germline-derived CDR1 and CDR2 are SGHTA and FQGNSA. The CDR3 contains 15 residues. V shed 5 bases, J shed 3 bases, and the junction held 5 bases outside the gene matches. The CDR3 DNA is TGTGCCAGCAGCGCGACAGGGGGAGCCAATCAGCCCCAGCATTTT. This translates into CASSATGGANQPQHF.

This chain connects TRBV28 to TRBJ1-2, with TRBD1 as a possible D gene (6 bases). Germline assignment: CDR1 MDHEN and CDR2 SYDVKM. This CDR3 spans 16 amino acids. Trimming stripped 6 bases from V and 6 bases from J, with 23 bases between. This CDR3 is CASSLNVGTRLHGYTF. CDR3 coding DNA: TGTGCCAGCAGCCTTAATGTCGGGACAAGGCTGCATGGCTACACCTTC.

By share, this clonotype ranks as medium-sized. The chain has TRBV6-1 and TRBJ1-2; D may be TRBD1 (6 bases). The V gene's germline CDR1 is MNHNS and CDR2 SASEGT. The CDR3 sequence is 13 residues long. The V gene lost 4 bases and the J gene lost 4 bases, with 10 bases spanning the gap. The CDR3, as DNA: TGTGCCAGCAGTGTAGGGGGGGGCTATGGCTACACCTTC. Its translation is CASSVGGGYGYTF.

The chain employs TRBV6-5 and TRBJ1-2; no definite D call. The length of the CDR3 is 13 residues. V lost 4 bases to trimming and J lost 0 bases, with 6 bases between them. Germline V gene data show CDR1 as MNHEY and CDR2 as SVGAGI. The DNA of the CDR3 is TGTGCCAGCAGTTTAGACCCTAACTATGGCTACACCTTC. This codes for CASSLDPNYGYTF.

The chain combines TRBV2 with TRBJ2-7; the match to TRBD1 covers 7 bases. CDR3 size: 14 residues. J lost 3 bases, V lost 8 bases, and 10 bases had no gene match. Germline-derived CDR1 and CDR2 are SNHLY and FYNNEI. The CDR3 DNA is TGTGCCAGCCGTACAGGGGATAATCTCTACGAGCAGTACTTC. Protein sequence: CASRTGDNLYEQYF.

This clonotype is termed medium-sized. The chain links TRBV28 to TRBJ2-7; perhaps TRBD1 as D (6 bases). The germline CDR1 and CDR2 sequences are MDHEN and SYDVKM. The CDR3 is 13 residues long. The V end lost 5 bases, the J end lost 1 base, and 9 bases lay between the germline ends. The CDR3 protein is CASSPGQSYEQYF. CDR3 bases: TGTGCCAGCAGTCCGGGACAATCCTACGAGCAGTACTTC.

This clonotype showed up just a few times. V is TRBV6-1 and J is TRBJ1-2; D is unresolved. V lost 6 bases, J lost 8 bases, and 10 bases lay in between. The CDR3 is 11 residues long. Germline V gene lookup returns CDR1 MNHNS and CDR2 SASEGT. CDR3 coding DNA: TGTGCCAGCAGGGGAGGCTGGGGCTACACCTTC. This encodes CASRGGWGYTF.

The chain is built from TRBV6-1 and TRBJ1-2; D is unclear. Trimming took 0 bases from V and 0 from J, leaving 11 bases between them. Germline lookup yields CDR1 MNHNS and CDR2 SASEGT. CDR3 length: 16 residues. The CDR3 sequence is CASSEASPSANYGYTF. The CDR3 DNA sequence: TGTGCCAGCAGTGAAGCTTCACCCTCAGCTAACTATGGCTACACCTTC.

V is TRBV7-2 and J is TRBJ1-2; possibly TRBD1 for D (6 bases). Germline lookup yields CDR1 SGHTA and CDR2 FQGNSA. V lost 4 bases and J 4 bases, leaving 10 bases between the germline ends. This CDR3 is built from 13 residues. The CDR3 sequence: CASSYDRTYGYTF. CDR3 in DNA: TGTGCCAGCAGCTACGACAGGACCTATGGCTACACCTTC.

This clonotype was detected only a few times. The rearrangement links TRBV7-9 to TRBJ1-5; no definite D call. Trimming removed 3 bases from V and 6 bases from J, with 9 bases in between. CDR3 length: 13 residues. The germline gives CDR1 SEHNR, CDR2 FQNEAQ (reference sequence). CDR3 coding DNA: TGTGCCAGCAGCTTCCAAGACCGTCAGCCCCAGCATTTT. This gives the protein CASSFQDRQPQHF.

This clonotype has more than one count but fewer than ten. The chain couples TRBV28 to TRBJ2-1; D may be TRBD1 (5 bases). The length of the CDR3 is 12 residues. The germline gives CDR1 MDHEN, CDR2 SYDVKM. V lost 8 bases and J 6 bases, leaving 11 bases between the germline ends. CDR3 in amino acids: CASGQGGNEQFF. In nucleotides, the CDR3 is TGTGCCAGCGGTCAGGGTGGCAATGAGCAGTTCTTC.

J is TRBJ1-2 and V is TRBV20-1; no definite D call. The V gene lost 4 bases and the J gene lost 3 bases, with 15 bases spanning the gap. CDR3 length: 14 amino acids. The V gene's germline CDR1 is DFQATT and CDR2 SNEGSKA (reference sequence). Here the CDR3 reads CSATEGGPDYGYTF. The CDR3, as DNA: TGCAGTGCTACGGAAGGAGGGCCGGACTATGGCTACACCTTC.